This T cell receptor (beta chain) was identified in a study of T-cell memory formation after mild COVID-19. The ends were cut back, 4 bases at V and 7 bases at J, with 11 bases in the middle. There are 13 residues in the CDR3. Per the germline V gene, CDR1 is SGDLS and CDR2 is YYNGEE. TCRdb independently ran MiXCR on the 5' RACE reads; one entry per CDR3 protein. In the table there are some 300,000 distinct CDR3 sequences, 20% of which are singletons. This clonotype showed up just a few times. The sample consisted of PBMCs or a T cell subset sorted from them (not recorded which). This TCR was sampled from a man younger than 35 who had mild COVID-19 (a few samples of this study predate the infection). Cell type and time point are not known. The rearrangement joins TRBV9 to TRBJ1-4; no definite D call. This CDR3 reads CASSSNWGEKLFF. The CDR3 DNA reads as TGTGCCAGCAGCTCAAACTGGGGTGAAAAACTGTTTTTT.